This T cell receptor beta chain was profiled in a study of molecular identifiers for immune sequencing clone quantification. About the research overall: Replicate RNA came from 20,000 or 100,000 naive CD8 cells and was split five ways, and four parts were sequenced.

Germline CDR1 GTSNPN, CDR2 SVGIG (reference sequence). The CDR3 is 13 amino acids. The V end was cut by 4 bases, the J end by 4 bases, with 14 bases between. A single record per CDR3 protein comes from TCRdb applying MiXCR to the PCR reads. The repertoire holds under 600,000 distinct CDR3 sequences, with around 23% as singletons. Study-wide points: Over 98% of effector molecules, yet under 1% of naive-cell molecules, were held by clones above 20 RNA copies.

A CD8+CD4-CCR7+CD45RA+ phenotype served as the sorting definition for naive CD8 T cells. This clonotype has at least ten counts. Its specificity is not known. What was sequenced was naive CD8+ T cells from blood, with Jurkat cell RNA spiked in. Subset: FACS-sorted CD8+CD4-CCR7+CD45RA+ naive T cells. This chain joins TRBV30 and TRBJ2-7; perhaps D is TRBD1 or TRBD2 (5 bases each). The sequence was collected from a human donor in good health. Some libraries in this study had Jurkat cell RNA spiked in. CDR3 coding DNA: TGTGCCTGGATCATTGACAGCGGATACGAGCAGTACTTC. This codes for CAWIIDSGYEQYF.